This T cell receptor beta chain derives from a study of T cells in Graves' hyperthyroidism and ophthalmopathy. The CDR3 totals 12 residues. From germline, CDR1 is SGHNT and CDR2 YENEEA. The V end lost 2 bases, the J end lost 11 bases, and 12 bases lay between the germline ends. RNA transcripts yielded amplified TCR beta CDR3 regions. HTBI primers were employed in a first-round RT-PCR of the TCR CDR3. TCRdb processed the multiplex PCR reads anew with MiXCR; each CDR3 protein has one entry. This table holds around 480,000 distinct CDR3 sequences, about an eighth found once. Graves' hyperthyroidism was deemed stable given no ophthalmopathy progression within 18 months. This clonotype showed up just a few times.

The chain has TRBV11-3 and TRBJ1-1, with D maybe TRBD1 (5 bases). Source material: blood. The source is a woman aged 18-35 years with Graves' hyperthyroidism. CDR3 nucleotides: TGTGCCAGCAGCTTACGAGGGACGGGGGCTTTCTTT. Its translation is CASSLRGTGAFF.